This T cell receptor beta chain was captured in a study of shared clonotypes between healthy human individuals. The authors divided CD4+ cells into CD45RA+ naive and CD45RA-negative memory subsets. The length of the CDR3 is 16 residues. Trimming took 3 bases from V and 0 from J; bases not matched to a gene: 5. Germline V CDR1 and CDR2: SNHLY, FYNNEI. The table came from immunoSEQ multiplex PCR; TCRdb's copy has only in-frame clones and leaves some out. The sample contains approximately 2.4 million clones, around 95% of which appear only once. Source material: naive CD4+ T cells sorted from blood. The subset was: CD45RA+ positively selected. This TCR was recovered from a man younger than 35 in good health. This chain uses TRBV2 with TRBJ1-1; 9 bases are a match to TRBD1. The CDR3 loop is CASSEFRTGVNTEAFF. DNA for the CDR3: TGTGCCAGCAGTGAGTTCCGGACAGGGGTGAACACTGAAGCTTTCTTT.